This note documents a single TCR beta chain sequence. This specimen belongs to a study of blood T cell repertoires in COVID-19. Authors' analysis steps: Amplifying reference gene primers gave estimates of nucleated cell counts. The table came from immunoSEQ multiplex PCR; TCRdb's copy has only in-frame clones and leaves some out. The V and J calls and the clone size are those of that table, but D and trimming were determined from the DNA. The repertoire has 60,000 to 70,000 clones, more than 75% of them found once; the top ten carry around 50%. The CDR3 extends over 16 amino acids. J was trimmed by 8 bases and V by 4 bases; bases with no gene match: 10. Germline V gene data show CDR1 as KGHSH and CDR2 as LQKENI.

This sequence was found in a woman of 80 years or more with acute or convalescent COVID-19. Sequenced sample: peripheral blood. This chain uses TRBV18 with TRBJ2-7; 14 bases match TRBD2. CDR3 amino acids: CASSQGTSGSQRKQYF. The CDR3 DNA reads TGTGCCAGCTCACAAGGGACTAGCGGGAGTCAGAGAAAGCAGTACTTC. The full variable domain, rest sourced from reference TRBV18 and TRBJ2-7, is NAGVMQNPRHLVRRRGQEARLRCSPMKGHSHVYWYRQLPEEGLKFMVYLQKENIIDESGMPKERFSAEFPKEGPSILRIQQVVRGDSAAYFCASSQGTSGSQRKQYFGPGTRLTVT.